The 27 T cell receptor beta chains presented below share a single source sample, sequenced in a study of shared clonotypes between healthy human individuals. CD45RO-negative, CCR7-positively selected cells formed the naive CD8 fraction, excluding terminally differentiated effector memory CD45RA+ cells. Sequencing used immunoSEQ multiplex PCR; TCRdb keeps in-frame clones, though not all of them. The data contain 550,000 to 750,000 clones, 90% to 95% of them singletons. Sequencing input: naive CD8+ T cells sorted from blood. The receptors derive from a man younger than 45 in good health.

This chain connects TRBV5-4 to TRBJ1-1, with D possibly matching TRBD1 (5 bases). Trimming left V 1 base short and J 6 bases short, with 16 bases between. CDR3 size: 15 residues. The germline V gene encodes CDR1 SGHNT and CDR2 YYREEE (reference sequence). CDR3 DNA: TGTGCCAGCAGCTTGTGGCAGGGAGGTAGGCCTGAAGCTTTCTTT. Its protein product is CASSLWQGGRPEAFF.

The V gene is TRBV2, the J gene TRBJ2-1; 8 bases line up with TRBD1. Germline V gene sequence: CDR1 SNHLY, CDR2 FYNNEI. The CDR3 loop spans 16 amino acids. V gave up 3 bases and J gave up 2 bases; unmatched junction bases: 6. The CDR3 sequence: CASSDFGQGPYNEQFF. The CDR3, as DNA: TGTGCCAGCAGTGACTTCGGACAGGGCCCCTACAATGAGCAGTTCTTC. Full variable domain (outside the CDR3, taken from reference TRBV2 and TRBJ2-1): EPEVTQTPSHQVTQMGQEVILRCVPISNHLYFYWYRQILGQKVEFLVSFYNNEISEKSEIFDDQFSVERPDGSNFTLKIRSTKLEDSAMYFCASSDFGQGPYNEQFFGPGTRLTVL.

A word on this clone: Its ends do not fully match the called genes, so a read error is possible. The chain has TRBV27 and TRBJ2-3; 8 bases align to TRBD2. The germline V gene encodes CDR1 MNHEY and CDR2 SMNVEV (reference sequence). The CDR3 is 15 amino acids. CDR3 residues: CAGSLTGGRTDTQYF. In DNA form, the CDR3 reads TGTGCCGGCAGTTTAACGGGAGGGAGGACAGATACGCAGTATTTT.

This clone was seen only once. The V gene is TRBV15, the J gene TRBJ2-7, with 8 positions matching TRBD1. CDR1 is LNHNV and CDR2 is YYDKDF in the germline V gene (reference sequence). This CDR3 has 16 residues. The J segment lost 6 bases and the V segment lost 5 bases, leaving 15 bases of the junction unmatched. This CDR3 reads CATSRGAAGGQFEQYF. CDR3 DNA: TGTGCCACCAGCCGCGGGGCGGCAGGGGGCCAGTTCGAGCAGTACTTC.

The chain links TRBV28 to TRBJ2-2; 9 bases are a match to TRBD1. The CDR3 is made up of 17 amino acids. Germline CDR1 is MDHEN and CDR2 is SYDVKM. Losses at the gene ends were 6 bases for V and 4 bases for J; bases not matched to a gene: 12. The CDR3 coding sequence is TGTGCCAGCAGCCCTCGGCTGGGGACAGGGAGCACCGGGGAGCTGTTTTTT. It specifies CASSPRLGTGSTGELFF.

This chain uses TRBV5-1 with TRBJ2-7, with TRBD1 matching 8 bases. Germline CDR1 reads SGHRS; CDR2 reads YFSETQ. The CDR3 sequence is 15 residues long. V was pared by 4 bases and J by 7 bases, with 13 bases of the junction left unmatched. The CDR3 reads CASSQGGGQAREQYF. CDR3 sequence (DNA): TGCGCCAGCAGCCAGGGTGGGGGACAGGCACGGGAGCAGTACTTC.

This clone was counted once. The rearrangement uses TRBV5-6 and TRBJ2-7; 7 nucleotides match TRBD1. J was trimmed by 5 bases and V by 4 bases; bases with no gene match: 6. The germline CDR1 and CDR2 sequences are SGHDT and YYEEEE. There are 13 residues in the CDR3. In nucleotides, the CDR3 is TGTGCCAGCAGCCCGAGGGGGCGCGACGAGCAGTACTTC. Protein sequence: CASSPRGRDEQYF.

This clone showed up just a few times. V is TRBV7-6 and J is TRBJ1-4; D not resolved. Germline V gene sequence: CDR1 SGHVS, CDR2 FNYEAQ. The V gene lost 2 bases and the J gene lost 7 bases, with 14 bases spanning the gap. The CDR3 is made up of 15 amino acids. CDR3 amino acids: CASSLTGSPSEKLFF. CDR3 coding DNA: TGTGCCAGCAGCTTAACTGGGTCACCTAGTGAAAAACTGTTTTTT. Full variable domain (missing parts from reference TRBV7-6 and TRBJ1-4): GAGVSQSPRYKVTKRGQDVALRCDPISGHVSLYWYRQALGQGPEFLTYFNYEAQQDKSGLPNDRFSAERPEGSISTLTIQRTEQRDSAMYRCASSLTGSPSEKLFFGSGTQLSVL.

As to this clone: Other nucleotide sequences from this sample produce the same CDR3. V is TRBV27 and J is TRBJ2-3, with D unresolved. The germline V and J ends were trimmed by 4 bases and 2 bases, with 7 bases remaining between them. The CDR3 runs 13 residues. Looked up from germline, CDR1 is MNHEY and CDR2 is SMNVEV (reference sequence). CDR3 coding DNA: TGTGCCAGCAGTTCGGAGATCACAGATACGCAGTATTTT. As protein: CASSSEITDTQYF.

This clone was seen once. The CDR3 protein is CASTNPGQNLYEQYF. The CDR3 DNA is TGTGCCAGCACAAATCCGGGACAGAACTTATACGAGCAGTACTTC. V usage is TRBV28 and J usage is TRBJ2-5, with 7 positions matching TRBD1. TRBJ2-7 matches the DNA end more closely, so the J call is doubtful. The CDR3 is made up of 15 amino acids. Germline lookup yields CDR1 MDHEN and CDR2 SYDVKM.

V usage is TRBV7-6 and J usage is TRBJ2-2; either TRBD1 or TRBD2 may supply D (5 bases each). Looked up from germline, CDR1 is SGHVS and CDR2 is FNYEAQ. The CDR3 totals 17 residues. Trimming left V 6 bases short and J 0 bases short, with 17 bases between. CDR3 in amino acids: CASRWDDHSANTGELFF. The CDR3 nucleotides read TGTGCCAGCAGATGGGACGACCACTCAGCGAACACCGGGGAGCTGTTTTTT.

The V call is TRBV16, the J call TRBJ2-7; D call uncertain. V was trimmed by 1 base and J by 3 bases, leaving 13 bases between them. Looked up from germline, CDR1 is KGHSY and CDR2 is FQNENV. The CDR3 contains 15 residues. CDR3 DNA sequence: TGTGCCAGCAGCCAATTCGGTGCAGAACACTACGAGCAGTACTTC. Protein sequence: CASSQFGAEHYEQYF.

The chain joins TRBV7-9 to TRBJ2-2; no reliable D call. The CDR3 contains 13 residues. V was clipped by 5 bases and J by 5 bases, with 9 bases between them. The germline V gene has CDR1 SEHNR and CDR2 FQNEAQ (reference sequence). CDR3 coding DNA: TGTGCCAGCAGCCCCGTCGAGACCGGGGAGCTGTTTTTT. This gives the protein CASSPVETGELFF.

V usage is TRBV7-8 and J usage is TRBJ2-1; D might be TRBD2 (6 bases). Germline V CDR1 and CDR2: SGHVS, FQNEAQ. Trimming removed 4 bases from V and 5 bases from J, with 15 bases in between. The CDR3 spans 15 residues. The chain's CDR3 is CASSSYGRKNNEQFF. In nucleotides, the CDR3 is TGTGCCAGCAGCTCCTACGGGAGAAAGAACAATGAGCAGTTCTTC.

This clone was detected ten times or more. The CDR3 protein is CASSGPQGREPQHF. The CDR3, as DNA: TGTGCCAGCAGTGGCCCTCAGGGGCGTGAGCCCCAGCATTTT. The chain joins TRBV25-1 to TRBJ1-5, with D possibly matching TRBD1 (6 bases). The CDR3 is made up of 14 amino acids. Germline loops: CDR1 MGHDK, CDR2 SYGVNS. Trimming took 4 bases from V and 8 from J, leaving 15 bases between them.

In its sample, this clone was seen once. The rearrangement links TRBV27 to TRBJ2-7, with 10 bases identical to TRBD1. The CDR3 loop spans 16 amino acids. The V segment lost 5 bases and the J segment 1 base; nucleotides outside the gene matches: 8. The germline gives CDR1 MNHEY, CDR2 SMNVEV (reference sequence). CDR3: CASSPLRGQGSYEQYF. CDR3 bases: TGTGCCAGCAGTCCCTTGCGGGGACAGGGGTCCTACGAGCAGTACTTC.

This clone has only a few counts. The J gene is TRBJ2-2, the V gene TRBV27, with TRBD2 identical over 11 bases. The CDR3 is 17 amino acids. V was pared by 7 bases and J by 2 bases, with 9 bases of the junction left unmatched. From germline, CDR1 is MNHEY and CDR2 SMNVEV (reference sequence). The DNA of the CDR3 is TGTGCCAGCAACTACGGCCTAGCGGGAGGCAACACCGGGGAGCTGTTTTTT. Translating gives CASNYGLAGGNTGELFF.

As concerns this clone: This sample also contains other DNA sequences that code for the same CDR3. This chain links TRBV7-6 with TRBJ2-7; D is unresolved. Trimming cost V 1 base and J 4 bases, with 8 bases left between them. The CDR3 is made up of 13 amino acids. Germline CDR1 and CDR2: SGHVS and FNYEAQ. The DNA for the CDR3 is TGTGCCAGCAGCTTAGAGGTTTCGTACGAGCAGTACTTC. The encoded protein is CASSLEVSYEQYF.

The chain joins TRBV13 to TRBJ2-1; 8 bases are a match to TRBD1. Looked up from germline, CDR1 is PRHDT and CDR2 is FYEKMQ (reference sequence). The CDR3 length is 14 residues. The V gene end was trimmed by 5 bases and the J gene end by 5 bases; junction bases not matched to a gene: 5. CDR3 residues: CASSPDRVNNEQFF. CDR3 nucleotide sequence: TGTGCCAGCAGCCCGGACAGGGTAAACAATGAGCAGTTCTTC.

The gene calls are TRBV6-9 and TRBJ1-1; D is unresolved. The CDR3 loop spans 13 amino acids. Trimming removed 3 bases from V and 4 bases from J, with 9 bases in between. The V gene's germline CDR1 is MNHGY and CDR2 SVAAGI. CDR3 bases: TGTGCCAGCAGTTACTCTAAGGTCACTGAAGCTTTCTTT. Protein product: CASSYSKVTEAFF.

In the case of this clone: The same CDR3 is also encoded by other DNA sequences in this sample. The rearrangement uses TRBV27 and TRBJ2-7; tentatively, D is TRBD2 (6 bases). Germline V gene sequence: CDR1 MNHEY, CDR2 SMNVEV (reference sequence). This CDR3 spans 13 amino acids. Trimming removed 2 bases at V and 3 bases at J, with 8 bases between. The CDR3 loop is CASSLGGNYEQYF. DNA for the CDR3: TGTGCCAGCAGTTTAGGGGGGAACTACGAGCAGTACTTC.

Points on this clone: One end of the junction does not line up with germline, which may come from a read error. The chain recombines TRBV2 with TRBJ2-3; the D gene is possibly TRBD2 (6 bases). The germline V gene has CDR1 SNHLY and CDR2 FYNNEI. This CDR3 is built from 13 residues. CDR3 sequence reads: CASRGEVAPSECF. The CDR3 DNA is TGTGCCAGCAGGGGGGAGGTGGCGCCATCTGAGTGTTTT.

V and J are TRBV4-3 and TRBJ2-7; 15 bases agree with TRBD2. CDR1 is LGHNA, CDR2 YSLEER, per germline. The CDR3 sequence is 14 residues long. The V and J ends lost 5 bases and 9 bases, in that order; junction bases with no gene match: 5. The CDR3 nucleotides read TGCGCCAGCAGCAGGACTAGCGGGAGGGCCGTGCAGTACTTC. This encodes CASSRTSGRAVQYF.

The J gene is TRBJ1-4, the V gene TRBV6-5; 7 nucleotides agree with TRBD1. CDR1 is MNHEY and CDR2 is SVGAGI in the germline V gene. The CDR3 totals 13 residues. Trimming removed 8 bases from V and 7 bases from J; junction bases left unmatched: 7. The CDR3 nucleotides are TGTGCCAGCTCTAAGGGGGCAGGTGAAAAACTGTTTTTT. It codes for CASSKGAGEKLFF.

The chain employs TRBV15 and TRBJ2-5; 8 bases match TRBD1. This CDR3 region has 15 residues. Germline values: CDR1 LNHNV, CDR2 YYDKDF (reference sequence). V lost 3 bases and J lost 4; bases outside the gene matches: 7. Here the CDR3 reads CATSSTGQGVETQYF. The CDR3 bases are TGTGCCACCAGCAGTACCGGACAGGGCGTAGAGACCCAGTACTTC. Full variable domain (outside the CDR3, taken from reference TRBV15 and TRBJ2-5): DAMVIQNPRYQVTQFGKPVTLSCSQTLNHNVMYWYQQKSSQAPKLLFHYYDKDFNNEADTPDNFQSRRPNTSFCFLDIRSPGLGDTAMYLCATSSTGQGVETQYFGPGTRLLVL.

The V call is TRBV14, the J call TRBJ1-2, with D hard to call. Trimming shortened V by 4 bases and J by 8 bases, and 17 bases separated the two germline ends. Germline lookup yields CDR1 SGHDN and CDR2 FVKESK. This CDR3 has 14 residues. CDR3 region: CASSRIGWTYGYTF. CDR3 coding DNA: TGTGCCAGCAGCCGCATAGGTTGGACCTACGGCTACACCTTC.

CDR3 residues: CASSYRGLYEQYF. In DNA, the CDR3 is TGTGCCAGCAGTTACAGGGGGCTGTACGAGCAGTACTTC. The V gene is TRBV27, the J gene TRBJ2-7; 9 bases fit TRBD1. The V gene's germline CDR1 is MNHEY and CDR2 SMNVEV (reference sequence). This CDR3 spans 13 amino acids. V was pared by 4 bases and J by 4 bases, with 2 bases of the junction left unmatched.